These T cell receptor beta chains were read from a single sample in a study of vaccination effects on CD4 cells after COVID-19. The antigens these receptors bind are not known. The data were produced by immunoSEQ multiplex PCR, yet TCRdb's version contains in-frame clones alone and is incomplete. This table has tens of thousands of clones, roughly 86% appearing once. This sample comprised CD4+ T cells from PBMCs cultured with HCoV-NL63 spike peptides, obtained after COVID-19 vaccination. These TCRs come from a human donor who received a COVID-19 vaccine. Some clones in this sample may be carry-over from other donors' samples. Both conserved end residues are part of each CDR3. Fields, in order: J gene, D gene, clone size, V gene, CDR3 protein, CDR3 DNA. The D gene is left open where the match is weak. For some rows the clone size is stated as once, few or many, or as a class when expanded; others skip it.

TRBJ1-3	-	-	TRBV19	CASSHRQTVSGNTIYF	TGTGCCAGTAGTCATCGGCAGACCGTCTCTGGAAACACCATATATTTT
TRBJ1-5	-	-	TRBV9	CASSAFGNQPQHF	TGTGCCAGCAGTGCGTTCGGGAATCAGCCCCAGCATTTT
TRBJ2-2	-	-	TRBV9	CASSDRVNGELFF	TGTGCCAGCAGCGACAGGGTAAACGGGGAGCTGTTTTTT
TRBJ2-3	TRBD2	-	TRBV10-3	CAISTSGGIGDTQYF	TGTGCCATCAGTACTAGCGGGGGGATTGGAGATACGCAGTATTTT
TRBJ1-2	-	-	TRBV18	CASSGGSGLRVYGYTF	TGTGCCAGCTCCGGGGGGTCCGGACTCAGGGTCTATGGCTACACCTTC
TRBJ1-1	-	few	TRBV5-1	CASSLGSSIRNTEAFF	TGCGCCAGCAGCTTGGGATCATCAATTCGAAACACTGAAGCTTTCTTT
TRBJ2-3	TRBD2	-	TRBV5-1	CASSLGLAGAYTDTQYF	TGCGCCAGCAGCTTGGGGCTAGCGGGGGCCTACACAGATACGCAGTATTTT
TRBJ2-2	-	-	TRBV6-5	CASSYQHRVTGELFF	TGTGCCAGCAGTTATCAGCATCGAGTCACCGGGGAGCTGTTTTTT
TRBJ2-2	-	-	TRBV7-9	CASSYDRNTGELFF	TGTGCCAGCAGCTATGACAGGAACACCGGGGAGCTGTTTTTT
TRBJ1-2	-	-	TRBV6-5	CASKGGGPGYTF	TGTGCCAGCAAAGGGGGGGGCCCTGGCTACACCTTC
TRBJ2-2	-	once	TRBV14	CASSQVSGGIGELFF	TGTGCCAGCAGCCAAGTTTCCGGGGGCATCGGGGAGCTGTTTTTT
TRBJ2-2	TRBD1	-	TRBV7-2	CASSFPGTANTGELFF	TGTGCCAGCAGCTTCCCGGGGACAGCGAACACCGGGGAGCTGTTTTTT
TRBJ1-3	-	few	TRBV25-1	CASSPTDTPGNTIYF	TGTGCCAGCAGTCCTACCGACACCCCTGGAAACACCATATATTTT
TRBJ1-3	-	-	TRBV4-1	CASSQEETLSRIYF	TGCGCCAGCAGCCAAGAGGAGACGCTGTCCAGGATATATTTT
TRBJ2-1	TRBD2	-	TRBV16	CASSQWGAGTSAYNEQFF	TGTGCCAGCAGCCAATGGGGGGCTGGGACTAGCGCTTACAATGAGCAGTTCTTC
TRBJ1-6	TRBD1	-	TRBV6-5	CASKQGAYNSPLHF	TGTGCCAGCAAACAGGGGGCCTATAATTCACCCCTCCACTTT
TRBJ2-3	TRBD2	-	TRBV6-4	CASSLTSGSTDTQYF	TGTGCCAGCAGTCTGACTAGCGGAAGCACAGATACGCAGTATTTT
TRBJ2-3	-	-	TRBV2	CASTRETDTQYF	TGTGCCAGCACGCGCGAGACAGATACGCAGTATTTT
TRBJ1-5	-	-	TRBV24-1	CATVGEDVPEKPQHF	TGTGCCACCGTGGGGGAAGATGTGCCGGAAAAGCCCCAGCATTTT
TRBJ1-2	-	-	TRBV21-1	CASSKCWRANYGYTF	TGTGCCAGCAGCAAATGCTGGAGGGCAAACTATGGCTACACCTTC
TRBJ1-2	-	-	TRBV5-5	CASSLEDRANYGYTF	TGTGCCAGCAGCCTCGAAGACAGAGCTAACTATGGCTACACCTTC
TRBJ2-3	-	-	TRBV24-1	CATARRISDTQYF	TGTGCCACAGCTCGGCGGATCTCAGATACGCAGTATTTT
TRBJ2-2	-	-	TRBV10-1	CASSIFVPPAAGELFF	TGCGCCAGCAGCATATTCGTCCCACCTGCCGCCGGGGAGCTGTTTTTT
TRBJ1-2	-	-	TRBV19	CASSSPRIIYGYTF	TGTGCCAGTAGTAGCCCCCGTATAATCTATGGCTACACCTTC
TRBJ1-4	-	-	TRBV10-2	CASTGVARGEKLFF	TGCGCCAGCACCGGGGTTGCACGTGGGGAAAAACTGTTTTTT
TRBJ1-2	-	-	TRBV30	CAWTHTGNYGYTF	TGTGCCTGGACCCATACAGGGAACTATGGCTACACCTTC
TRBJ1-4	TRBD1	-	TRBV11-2	CASSGDRGEKLFF	TGTGCCAGCAGCGGGGACAGGGGCGAAAAACTGTTTTTT
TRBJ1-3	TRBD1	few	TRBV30	CAWRKGQGASSGNTIYF	TGTGCCTGGAGGAAGGGACAGGGGGCATCGTCTGGAAACACCATATATTTT
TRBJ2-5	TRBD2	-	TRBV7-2	CASSSTSGGLETQYF	TGTGCCAGCAGCAGTACTAGCGGGGGGTTGGAGACCCAGTACTTC
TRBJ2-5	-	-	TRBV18	CASSQRQEETQYF	TGTGCCAGCTCACAGAGACAGGAAGAGACCCAGTACTTC
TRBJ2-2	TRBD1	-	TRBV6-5	CASSRTGFNTGELFF	TGTGCCAGCAGTCGGACAGGGTTCAACACCGGGGAGCTGTTTTTT
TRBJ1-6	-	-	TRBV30	CAWSEIGGSPLHF	TGTGCCTGGAGTGAGATTGGGGGTTCACCCCTCCACTTT
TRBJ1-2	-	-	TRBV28	CASSLAGVDGYTF	TGTGCCAGCAGTCTGGCAGGGGTCGATGGCTACACCTTC
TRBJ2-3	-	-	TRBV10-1	CASSESGGHTDTQYF	TGCGCCAGCAGTGAGTCGGGCGGACACACAGATACGCAGTATTTT
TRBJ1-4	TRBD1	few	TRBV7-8	CASSRTGLNEKLFF	TGTGCCAGCAGCAGGACAGGACTTAATGAAAAACTGTTTTTT
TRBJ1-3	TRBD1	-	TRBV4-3	CASSQGEGARGNTIYF	TGCGCCAGCAGCCAAGGCGAGGGGGCGAGGGGAAACACCATATATTTT
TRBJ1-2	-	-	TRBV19	CASSISPGANYGYTF	TGTGCCAGTAGTATTAGTCCAGGGGCGAACTATGGCTACACCTTC